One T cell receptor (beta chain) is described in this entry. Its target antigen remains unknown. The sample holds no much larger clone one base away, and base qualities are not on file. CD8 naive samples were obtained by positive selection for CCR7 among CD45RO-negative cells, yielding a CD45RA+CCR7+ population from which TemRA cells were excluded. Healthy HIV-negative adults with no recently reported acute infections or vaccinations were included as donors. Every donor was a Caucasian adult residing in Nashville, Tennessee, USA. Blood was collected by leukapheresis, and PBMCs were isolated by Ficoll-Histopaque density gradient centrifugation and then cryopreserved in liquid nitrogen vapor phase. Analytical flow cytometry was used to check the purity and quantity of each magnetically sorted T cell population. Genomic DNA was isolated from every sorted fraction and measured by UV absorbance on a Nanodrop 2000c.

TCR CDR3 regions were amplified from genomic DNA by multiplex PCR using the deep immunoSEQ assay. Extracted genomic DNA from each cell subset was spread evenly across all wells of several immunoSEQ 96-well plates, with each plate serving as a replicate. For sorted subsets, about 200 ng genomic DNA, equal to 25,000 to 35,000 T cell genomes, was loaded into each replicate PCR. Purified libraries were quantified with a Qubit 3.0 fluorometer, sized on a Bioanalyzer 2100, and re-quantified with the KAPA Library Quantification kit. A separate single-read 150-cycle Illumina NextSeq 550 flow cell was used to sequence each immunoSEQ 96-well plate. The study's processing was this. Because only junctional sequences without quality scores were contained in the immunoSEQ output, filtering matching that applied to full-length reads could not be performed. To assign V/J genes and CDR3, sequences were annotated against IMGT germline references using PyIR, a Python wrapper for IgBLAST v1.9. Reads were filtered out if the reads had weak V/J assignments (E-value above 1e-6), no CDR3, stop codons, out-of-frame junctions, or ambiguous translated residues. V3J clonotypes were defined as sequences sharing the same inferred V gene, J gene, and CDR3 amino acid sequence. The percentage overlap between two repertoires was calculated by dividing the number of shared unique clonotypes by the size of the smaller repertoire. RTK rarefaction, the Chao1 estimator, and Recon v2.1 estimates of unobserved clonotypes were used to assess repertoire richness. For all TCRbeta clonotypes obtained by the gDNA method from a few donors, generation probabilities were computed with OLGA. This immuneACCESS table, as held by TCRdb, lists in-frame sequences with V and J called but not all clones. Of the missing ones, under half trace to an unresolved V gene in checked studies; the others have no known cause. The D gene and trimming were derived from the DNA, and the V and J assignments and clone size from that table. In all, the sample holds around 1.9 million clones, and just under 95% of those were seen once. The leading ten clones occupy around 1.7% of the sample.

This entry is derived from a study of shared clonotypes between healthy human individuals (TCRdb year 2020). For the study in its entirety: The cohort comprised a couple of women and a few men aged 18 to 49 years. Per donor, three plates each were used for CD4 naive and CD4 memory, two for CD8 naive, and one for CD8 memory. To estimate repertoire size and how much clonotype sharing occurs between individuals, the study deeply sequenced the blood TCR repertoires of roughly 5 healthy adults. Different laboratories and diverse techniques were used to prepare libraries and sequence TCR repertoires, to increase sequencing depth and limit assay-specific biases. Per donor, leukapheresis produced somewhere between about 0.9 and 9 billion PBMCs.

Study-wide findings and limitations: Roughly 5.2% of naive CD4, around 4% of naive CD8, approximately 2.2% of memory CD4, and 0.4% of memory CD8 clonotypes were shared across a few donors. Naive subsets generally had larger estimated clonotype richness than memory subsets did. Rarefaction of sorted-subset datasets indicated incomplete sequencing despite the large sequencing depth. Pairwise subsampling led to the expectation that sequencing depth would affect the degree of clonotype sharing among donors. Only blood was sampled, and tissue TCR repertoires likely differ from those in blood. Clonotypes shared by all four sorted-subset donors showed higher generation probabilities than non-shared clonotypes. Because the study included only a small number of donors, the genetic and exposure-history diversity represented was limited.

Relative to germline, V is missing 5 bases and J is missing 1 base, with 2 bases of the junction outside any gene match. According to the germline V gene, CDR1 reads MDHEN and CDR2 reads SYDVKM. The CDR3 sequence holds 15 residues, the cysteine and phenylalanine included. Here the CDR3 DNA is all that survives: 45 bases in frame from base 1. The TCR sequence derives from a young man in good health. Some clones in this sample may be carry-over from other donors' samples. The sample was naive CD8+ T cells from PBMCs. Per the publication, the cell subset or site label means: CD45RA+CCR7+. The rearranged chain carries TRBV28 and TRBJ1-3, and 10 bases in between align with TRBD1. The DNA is TGTGCCAGCAGTCCGGACAGGGGGTCTGGAAACACCATATATTTT. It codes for CASSPDRGSGNTIYF.